This T cell receptor beta chain was identified during a study of shared clonotypes between healthy human individuals. Whole-study findings and limits: Investigators expected sequencing depth to affect clonotype sharing among donors.

Of note for this clone: Antigen specificity is unknown.

The germline gives CDR1 MNHNY, CDR2 SVGAGI (reference sequence). The V gene end was trimmed by 7 bases and the J gene end by 4 bases; junction bases not matched to a gene: 13. The CDR3 runs 15 residues. Template for every sorted-subset replicate PCR totaled roughly 210 ng DNA, some 30,000 T cell genomes. Generated by immunoSEQ multiplex PCR, the TCRdb table keeps only in-frame clones and is missing some. The sample comprises roughly 2.5 million clones, 85% to 95% of which are singletons, and about 0.13% rests with the top ten. The investigators split CD4+ cells into a CD45RA+ naive subset and a CD45RA-negative memory subset.

This chain uses TRBV6-6 with TRBJ2-7; 7 bases fit TRBD1. Sequenced: naive CD4+ T cells sorted from blood. Subset noted: CD45RA+ positively selected. This receptor was identified in a man aged 18 to 35 in good health. CDR3 sequence reads: CASTVGSTGSYEQYF. DNA for the CDR3: TGTGCCAGCACCGTGGGGTCGACAGGGTCGTACGAGCAGTACTTC.